The 30 T cell receptor beta chains presented below share a single source sample, sequenced in a study of T-cell reconstitution after alpha-beta-depleted transplantation in children. The TCRbeta library was prepared with unique molecular identifiers. One entry per CDR3 protein, called by TCRdb with MiXCR from the PCR reads. The sample comprises more than 500,000 distinct CDR3 sequences, about an eighth of which are singletons, and 14% rests with the top ten. Sequencing was performed on PBMCs, mostly from graft donor cells, taken 180 days after TCRalphabeta/CD19-depleted stem cell transplant. These receptors were collected from a female patient aged 2-15 years who had a stem cell transplant for aplastic anemia, so the T cells may come from the graft donor.

The J gene is TRBJ2-3, the V gene TRBV5-1; 8 nucleotides match TRBD1. In germline, CDR1 is SGHRS, CDR2 YFSETQ. The V and J ends lost 4 bases and 0 bases, in that order; junction bases with no gene match: 4. The CDR3 consists of 15 residues. The CDR3 spells CASSEGQASTDTQYF. CDR3 DNA sequence: TGCGCCAGCAGCGAGGGACAGGCTAGCACAGATACGCAGTATTTT.

This clonotype was found a few times. This chain joins TRBV20-1 and TRBJ2-3, with D possibly matching TRBD2 (5 bases). The CDR3 consists of 12 residues. V gave up 6 bases and J gave up 5 bases, with 12 bases separating them. Germline-derived CDR1 and CDR2 are DFQATT and SNEGSKA (reference sequence). Here the CDR3 reads CSALGAGDTQYF. As DNA, the CDR3 is TGCAGTGCCTTGGGAGCAGGAGATACGCAGTATTTT.

This clonotype was counted between two and nine times. The chain carries TRBV5-5 and TRBJ1-3, with a possible D match to TRBD1 (5 bases). The CDR3 runs to 14 residues. The V gene's germline CDR1 is SGHKS and CDR2 YYEKEE (reference sequence). V dropped 1 base and J dropped 8 bases, with 13 bases sitting between them. Written as DNA, the CDR3 is TGTGCCAGCAGCTTGAACAGTGGGACGTACACCATATATTTT. Translating it yields CASSLNSGTYTIYF.

The rearrangement uses TRBV7-9 and TRBJ1-1, with TRBD1 matching 9 bases. The germline V gene encodes CDR1 SEHNR and CDR2 FQNEAQ (reference sequence). The CDR3 is 15 residues long. The V segment lost 5 bases and the J segment 7 bases; nucleotides outside the gene matches: 11. CDR3 amino acids: CASSVQGAFRSEAFF. CDR3 in DNA: TGTGCCAGCAGCGTACAGGGGGCCTTTAGGAGTGAAGCTTTCTTT.

This sequence joins TRBV29-1 and TRBJ2-7; D is unclear. Germline V gives CDR1 SQVTM, CDR2 ANQGSEA. The CDR3 consists of 13 residues. V was pared by 5 bases and J by 4 bases, with 15 bases between. CDR3 sequence reads: CSVRRTEQYEQYF. CDR3 sequence (DNA): TGCAGCGTTCGACGAACAGAACAATACGAGCAGTACTTC.

A few counts support this clonotype. The CDR3 spells CASSLSAGISTDTQYF. The CDR3 coding sequence is TGTGCCAGCAGCTTATCGGCGGGGATCAGCACAGATACGCAGTATTTT. The V gene is TRBV7-2, the J gene TRBJ2-3; D might be TRBD2 (6 bases). V was clipped by 2 bases and J by 0 bases, with 12 bases between them. The germline V gene has CDR1 SGHTA and CDR2 FQGNSA. There are 16 residues in the CDR3.

This chain uses TRBV2 with TRBJ2-3, with 9 bases identical to TRBD1. The CDR3 runs to 15 residues. After removal of 2 bases from V and 3 bases from J, the junction contained 3 bases not matched to a gene. The germline V gene encodes CDR1 SNHLY and CDR2 FYNNEI. The CDR3: CASSENRGLTDTQYF. CDR3 DNA: TGTGCCAGCAGTGAAAACAGGGGGCTGACAGATACGCAGTATTTT. The full variable domain, completed using reference TRBV2 and TRBJ2-3, is EPEVTQTPSHQVTQMGQEVILRCVPISNHLYFYWYRQILGQKVEFLVSFYNNEISEKSEIFDDQFSVERPDGSNFTLKIRSTKLEDSAMYFCASSENRGLTDTQYFGPGTRLTVL.

This clonotype was found a few times. The rearrangement joins TRBV28 to TRBJ1-4; weak D call: TRBD1 (6 bases). Per germline, CDR1 MDHEN and CDR2 SYDVKM. The CDR3 spans 18 residues. The ends were cut back, 2 bases at V and 2 bases at J, with 18 bases in the middle. CDR3 amino acids: CASSLLIRGAGTNEKLFF. The DNA of the CDR3 is TGTGCCAGCAGTTTACTAATCAGGGGCGCCGGGACTAATGAAAAACTGTTTTTT.

As DNA, the CDR3 is TGTGCCAGCAGCCAATCTAGGGGGGGACAGGGGGCGCGAAGCAATCAGCCCCAGCATTTT. Encoded protein: CASSQSRGGQGARSNQPQHF. The chain couples TRBV16 to TRBJ1-5; TRBD1 matches at 12 bases. Germline loops: CDR1 KGHSY, CDR2 FQNENV. V lost 0 bases to trimming and J lost 1 base; unmatched junction nucleotides: 10. The CDR3 covers 20 residues.

The rearrangement joins TRBV12-3 or TRBV12-4 to TRBJ2-1, with 9 bases identical to TRBD2. The CDR3 runs 19 residues. The J segment lost 8 bases and the V segment lost 6 bases, leaving 23 bases of the junction unmatched. CDR3 bases: TGTGCCAGCAGACCCGGGGCGGGAGGGCCGAAGGCTGGGCGCGATGAGCAGTTCTTC. Its translation: CASRPGAGGPKAGRDEQFF.

This chain uses TRBV5-1 with TRBJ2-1; 11 bases align to TRBD2. The length of the CDR3 is 21 residues. The germline V gene encodes CDR1 SGHRS and CDR2 YFSETQ. Unmatched junction bases numbered 19, after V lost 0 bases and J lost 5 bases. The CDR3 sequence is CASSLAVAGGPRYSWHNEQFF. Written as DNA, the CDR3 is TGCGCCAGCAGCTTGGCAGTAGCGGGAGGGCCCCGGTATTCGTGGCACAATGAGCAGTTCTTC.

V gene TRBV20-1 combines with J gene TRBJ2-1; TRBD2 aligns across 8 bases. Germline V lookup: CDR1 DFQATT, CDR2 SNEGSKA (reference sequence). This CDR3 has 13 amino acids. The junction had 0 bases not matched to a gene; V was cut back by 0 bases and J by 5 bases. The CDR3 loop reads CSARDGRDNEQFF. The CDR3 DNA reads as TGCAGTGCTAGAGACGGGAGGGACAATGAGCAGTTCTTC.

This clonotype has a count of ten or more. The chain links TRBV18 to TRBJ2-2, with TRBD1 matching 9 bases. V was pared by 6 bases and J by 1 base, with 3 bases of the junction left unmatched. Germline V gives CDR1 KGHSH, CDR2 LQKENI. The CDR3 has 15 residues. This CDR3 is CASSADRGNTGELFF. Written as DNA, the CDR3 is TGTGCCAGCTCCGCGGACAGGGGGAACACCGGGGAGCTGTTTTTT.

This clonotype was counted a few times. This chain connects TRBV7-9 to TRBJ1-2; D not certain. The CDR3 has 15 amino acids. The germline V and J ends were trimmed by 4 bases and 4 bases, with 16 bases remaining between them. Germline V gene data show CDR1 as SEHNR and CDR2 as FQNEAQ (reference sequence). The CDR3 region is CASSSSTVPVYGYTF. The CDR3 DNA sequence: TGTGCCAGCAGCTCCTCGACCGTGCCAGTCTATGGCTACACCTTC.

This chain uses TRBV21-1 with TRBJ2-7; the listed D gene, TRBD2, was not tested against the DNA. TRBV21-1 counts as a pseudogene. This CDR3 contains 17 residues. The CDR3 sequence: CASSKDRGGTRGSEQYV. CDR3 nucleotide sequence: TGTGCCAGCAGCAAAGACCGAGGGGGGACTAGGGGTTCCGAGCAGTACGTC.

This clonotype was detected a few times. This chain uses TRBV20-1 with TRBJ2-7; TRBD2 matches at 12 bases. CDR3 size: 15 residues. Germline values: CDR1 DFQATT, CDR2 SNEGSKA (reference sequence). The ends lost 2 bases at V and 3 bases at J; junction bases unmatched: 5. CDR3 loop: CSARRLAGVLYEQYF. The CDR3 bases are TGCAGTGCTAGAAGACTAGCGGGAGTACTCTACGAGCAGTACTTC.

The rearrangement links TRBV3-1 to TRBJ2-1; D is undetermined. Germline CDR1 and CDR2: LGHDT and YNNKEL (reference sequence). The CDR3 extends over 16 amino acids. V was pared by 1 base and J by 3 bases, with 13 bases between. CDR3 nucleotide sequence: TGTGCCAGCAGCCAAGGGCACGGGCCCTTCTACAATGAGCAGTTCTTC. Protein sequence: CASSQGHGPFYNEQFF.

CDR3 protein: CSVRTGSNEKLFF. The CDR3 nucleotides are TGCAGCGTAAGGACAGGGTCTAATGAAAAACTGTTTTTT. This sequence joins TRBV29-1 and TRBJ1-4; 8 bases agree with TRBD1. Germline V CDR1 and CDR2: SQVTM, ANQGSEA. V lost 6 bases, J lost 3 bases, and 3 bases stayed unmatched. This CDR3 has 13 amino acids.

This clonotype has ten or more counts. The chain is built from TRBV15 and TRBJ1-6; no firm D call. CDR3 length: 16 residues. V was shortened by 3 bases and J by 5 bases, with 14 bases between the two germline ends. CDR1 and CDR2 from the germline V gene are LNHNV and YYDKDF (reference sequence). The CDR3 spells CATSSHRPTNNSPLHF. Written as DNA, the CDR3 is TGTGCCACCAGCAGTCACAGACCAACAAATAATTCACCCCTCCACTTT.

This clonotype has at least ten counts. The J gene is TRBJ1-5, the V gene TRBV10-3; D might be TRBD1 (5 bases). V lost 0 bases and J 5 bases, leaving 14 bases between the germline ends. Per the germline V gene, CDR1 is ENHRY and CDR2 is SYGVKD. The CDR3 sequence is 16 residues long. The CDR3, as DNA: TGTGCCATCAGTGAGTCGTCCTGGGGCAGCGATCAGCCCCAGCATTTT. Its translation is CAISESSWGSDQPQHF.

Ten or more counts support this clonotype. The chain has TRBV5-1 and TRBJ1-6; no clear D. Germline assignment: CDR1 SGHRS and CDR2 YFSETQ. The CDR3 contains 17 residues. Trimming cost V 4 bases and J 0 bases, with 14 bases left between them. The CDR3 nucleotides are TGCGCCAGCAGCCCCGGGCAGGCAAACTCCTATAATTCACCCCTCCACTTT. This translates into CASSPGQANSYNSPLHF.

The CDR3 reads CSVDRVDTEAFF. In DNA form, the CDR3 reads TGCAGCGTTGACAGGGTGGACACTGAAGCTTTCTTT. The chain is built from TRBV29-1 and TRBJ1-1, with a weak D call TRBD1 (5 bases). Trimming removed 3 bases from V and 3 bases from J, with 8 bases in between. This CDR3 is built from 12 residues. Looked up from germline, CDR1 is SQVTM and CDR2 is ANQGSEA.

This clonotype was seen more than once but under ten times. The chain joins TRBV3-1 to TRBJ2-1; perhaps TRBD2 as D (6 bases). The CDR3 contains 16 residues. V lost 3 bases to trimming and J lost 0 bases, with 12 bases between them. Germline V CDR1 and CDR2: LGHDT, YNNKEL (reference sequence). CDR3 DNA: TGTGCCAGCAGCCAGAGGCGGGGAAGCTCCTACAATGAGCAGTTCTTC. It specifies CASSQRRGSSYNEQFF.

This clonotype has at least ten counts. This sequence joins TRBV12-3 or TRBV12-4 and TRBJ2-3; D not certain. This CDR3 spans 13 amino acids. The germline V and J ends were trimmed by 6 bases and 4 bases, with 11 bases remaining between them. CDR3 loop: CASRKSGPDTQYF. The CDR3 DNA sequence: TGTGCCAGCAGAAAGTCCGGGCCAGATACGCAGTATTTT.

On this clonotype: A much larger clone differs from this one at a single base, so this may be a read error. The V and J genes are TRBV12-3 or TRBV12-4 and TRBJ2-2, with 7 nucleotides matching TRBD1. The CDR3 is 16 residues long. With 5 bases clipped from V and 1 base from J, the junction kept 7 bases outside the gene matches. The CDR3 here is CASSPDRAMNTGELFF. The CDR3 nucleotides are TGTGCCAGCAGTCCCGACAGGGCAATGAACACCGGGGAGCTGTTTTTT.

The V call is TRBV5-6, the J call TRBJ2-7; possible D gene TRBD2, 5 bases. Trimming took 6 bases from V and 5 from J, leaving 30 bases between them. Germline V lookup: CDR1 SGHDT, CDR2 YYEEEE. The CDR3 covers 18 residues. The CDR3, as DNA: TGTGCCAGCAACTCCTTGTCGACGGCGGGTTCTCCCTCTAACGAGCAGTACTTC. Translation gives CASNSLSTAGSPSNEQYF.

The table lists this clonotype with a few counts. This rearrangement joins TRBV5-1 to TRBJ2-7; TRBD1 aligns across 8 bases. CDR3 length: 13 residues. The V segment lost 7 bases and the J segment 5 bases; nucleotides outside the gene matches: 8. CDR1 SGHRS and CDR2 YFSETQ come from the germline V gene. This CDR3 is CASGGQGANEQYF. CDR3 DNA: TGCGCCAGCGGAGGACAGGGAGCGAACGAGCAGTACTTC.

This clonotype was counted only a few times. The chain has TRBV28 and TRBJ1-4; TRBD1 agrees at 10 bases. The trim removed 4 bases at V and 8 bases at J, leaving 7 bases unmatched. The CDR3 runs 15 residues. Germline CDR1 and CDR2: MDHEN and SYDVKM. This chain's CDR3 is CASSSDRGRREKLFF. CDR3 DNA sequence: TGTGCCAGCAGTTCCGACAGGGGGCGGAGGGAAAAACTGTTTTTT.

This chain joins TRBV12-3 or TRBV12-4 and TRBJ2-7; 9 bases are shared with TRBD1. CDR3 length equals 17 residues. V dropped 2 bases and J dropped 3; count of bases not matched to a gene: 11. The CDR3 region has the DNA TGTGCCAGCAGTTTAAGGGGGGTGGGACAGGGAGTCTACGAGCAGTACTTC. As protein: CASSLRGVGQGVYEQYF.

This clonotype was counted at least ten times. The chain is built from TRBV9 and TRBJ1-2; maybe TRBD1 (6 bases). CDR1 is SGDLS, CDR2 YYNGEE, per germline. This CDR3 has 14 amino acids. The V gene lost 0 bases and the J gene lost 5 bases, with 11 bases spanning the gap. CDR3 protein: CASSVGTGPYGYTF. The CDR3 DNA follows: TGTGCCAGCAGCGTAGGTACAGGGCCGTATGGCTACACCTTC.